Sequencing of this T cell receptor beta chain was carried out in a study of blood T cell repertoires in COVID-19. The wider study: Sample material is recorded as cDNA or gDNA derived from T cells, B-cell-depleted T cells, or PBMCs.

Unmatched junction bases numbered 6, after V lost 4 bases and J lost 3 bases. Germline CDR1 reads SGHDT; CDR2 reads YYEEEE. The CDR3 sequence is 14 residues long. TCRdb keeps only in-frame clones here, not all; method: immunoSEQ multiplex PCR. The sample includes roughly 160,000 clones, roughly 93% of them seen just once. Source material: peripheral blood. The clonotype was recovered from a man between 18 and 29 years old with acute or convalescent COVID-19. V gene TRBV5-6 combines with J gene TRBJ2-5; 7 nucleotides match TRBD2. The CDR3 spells CASSPTGTKETQYF. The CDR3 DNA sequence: TGTGCCAGCAGCCCGACCGGGACTAAAGAGACCCAGTACTTC.